This T cell receptor (beta chain) was sequenced in a study of cytomegalovirus exposure and HLA in healthy donors. Study details: An analysis done earlier identified more than 100 million unique TCR beta sequences from roughly 190 million T cells.

A word on this clone: What it recognizes is unknown.

Regarding the study as a whole: What was likely a sequencing artifact was a cluster of highly shared sequence variants.

Both 60 Vbeta primers and 13 Jbeta primers went into the PCR. This table comes from immunoSEQ multiplex PCR, and its TCRdb copy is limited to in-frame clones, with some not included. The sample yields 100,000 or so clones, about 80% seen once. The receptor's source is a female donor in good health and CMV-seronegative. The specimen was PBMCs.

CDR3: CASSPQTSGGYEQYF. In nucleotides, the CDR3 is TGTGCCAGCAGCCCTCAGACTAGCGGGGGGTACGAGCAGTACTTC. The gene calls are TRBV7-8 and TRBJ2-7, with 13 bases lining up with TRBD2. V gave up 5 bases and J gave up 4 bases; unmatched junction bases: 5. This CDR3 comprises 15 residues. Germline V lookup: CDR1 SGHVS, CDR2 FQNEAQ.